The rows below give T cell receptor beta chains drawn from one sample of a study of CD8+ T cells in alopecia areata. The method was immunoSEQ multiplex PCR; TCRdb's version includes in-frame clones alone and lacks a portion of them. The data contain 150,000 or so clones, around 87% of them singletons. Specimen: CD8+ T cells sorted from blood, collected at week 0. Source of these receptors: a human donor with alopecia areata. The CDR3 runs from the conserved cysteine through the conserved F or W. A D gene is named only where the DNA matches it firmly. The size entry is marked missing in some rows and otherwise reads once, few, many or a size class.

v_call	clone_size	j_call	d_call	cdr3_nt	cdr3_aa
TRBV6-5	-	TRBJ2-2	-	TGTGCCAGCAGTTACGGTCCAGGGGACACCGGGGAGCTGTTTTTT	CASSYGPGDTGELFF
TRBV9	-	TRBJ1-1	-	TGTGCCAGCAGCGTTGGGGCAGCGAACACTGAAGCTTTCTTT	CASSVGAANTEAFF
TRBV4-1	-	TRBJ2-7	-	TGCGCCAGCAGCCAAGGTATCTTGGACACAACTCGGGCGTTTTTGTACGAGCAGTACTTC	CASSQGILDTTRAFLYEQYF
TRBV5-6	-	TRBJ2-3	-	TGTGCCAGCAGCGGGACTCTGGGGTTCCCAGATACGCAGTATTTT	CASSGTLGFPDTQYF
TRBV7-9	-	TRBJ1-5	TRBD1	TGTGCCAGCAGTACCGGGACAGGACACAATCAGCCCCAGCATTTT	CASSTGTGHNQPQHF
TRBV7-9	-	TRBJ1-3	-	TGTGCCAGCAGTTTCCTTGGGGGGGCGCTTGGAAACACCATATATTTT	CASSFLGGALGNTIYF
TRBV10-2	-	TRBJ2-1	-	TGCGCCAGCAGTGACAGTGAGCAGTTCTTC	CASSDSEQFF
TRBV11-2	-	TRBJ2-1	-	TGTGCCAGCAGCTTATGGGGCTCGGAGCAGTTCTTC	CASSLWGSEQFF
TRBV7-8	-	TRBJ2-6	-	TGTGCCAGCAGCTTAATGGGTAGCTCTGGGGCCAACGTCCTGACTTTC	CASSLMGSSGANVLTF
TRBV27	-	TRBJ2-3	-	TGTGCCAGCCTGGAAGTAGGCACAGATACGCAGTATTTT	CASLEVGTDTQYF
TRBV29-1	-	TRBJ1-5	TRBD1	TGCAGCGTTCAGGGGGCAGACAATCAGCCCCAGCATTTT	CSVQGADNQPQHF
TRBV29-1	-	TRBJ2-3	TRBD1	TGCAGCGTTGAAGACAGGGGGAGAGGGGATACGCAGTATTTT	CSVEDRGRGDTQYF
TRBV29-1	-	TRBJ2-1	-	TGCAGCGTTGACAGGCTAGCGAACTACAATGAGCAGTTCTTC	CSVDRLANYNEQFF
TRBV19	-	TRBJ2-5	-	TGTGCCAGTAGTCCTTGGACAGTCCCGGAGACCCAGTACTTC	CASSPWTVPETQYF
TRBV29-1	-	TRBJ2-7	-	TGCAGCGCCGTTTTCGGAACTTACGAGCAGTACTTC	CSAVFGTYEQYF
TRBV7-9	-	TRBJ1-6	-	TGTGCCAGCAGCACCCCGAATTCACCCCTCCACTTT	CASSTPNSPLHF
TRBV9	-	TRBJ1-5	-	TGTGCCAGCAGCGTAGGGGGTGGAAATCAGCCCCAGCATTTT	CASSVGGGNQPQHF
TRBV27	-	TRBJ1-1	-	TGTGCCAGCAGTTCAGGGTCTACGAACACTGAAGCTTTCTTT	CASSSGSTNTEAFF
TRBV15	-	TRBJ1-2	TRBD1	TGTGCCACCAGCGGGGAGGGACAGGGCAAAGGCTATGGCTACACCTTC	CATSGEGQGKGYGYTF
TRBV28	-	TRBJ2-7	-	TGTGCCAGCAGCTCCCCCAGTGGATCGGACGAGCAGTACTTC	CASSSPSGSDEQYF
TRBV19	once	TRBJ2-1	-	TGTGCCAGTAGTATACAGGACACCTACAATGAGCAGTTCTTC	CASSIQDTYNEQFF
TRBV11-2	-	TRBJ2-3	TRBD1	TGTGCCAGCAGCTCGGGGACAGGGAGCACAGATACGCAGTATTTT	CASSSGTGSTDTQYF
TRBV7-9	-	TRBJ1-2	-	TGTGCCAGCAGCGAGGGTGGATCCGGCTACACCTTC	CASSEGGSGYTF
TRBV30	few	TRBJ2-1	-	TGTGCCTTGATTGCCGAGGACAACAATGAGCAGTTCTTC	CALIAEDNNEQFF
TRBV4-1	few	TRBJ2-1	-	TGCGCCAGCAGCCAAGTTCTAAAGGGCGATGAGCAGTTCTTC	CASSQVLKGDEQFF
TRBV7-2	-	TRBJ2-5	-	TGTGCCAGCAGCTTATGGGGATCGCAAGAGACCCAGTACTTC	CASSLWGSQETQYF
TRBV7-8	-	TRBJ2-1	TRBD2	TGTGCCAGCAGCTCGCGGACTAGCGGGAAAAGAGATGAGCAGTTCTTC	CASSSRTSGKRDEQFF
TRBV9	once	TRBJ2-3	TRBD2	TGTGCCAGCAGCGTATCCCTAGCGGGGGTTGGTACAGATACGCAGTATTTT	CASSVSLAGVGTDTQYF